This TCR beta chain was sequenced during a study of read filtering for tumor transcriptome and immune sequencing. Study information: Transcriptome libraries were built from DNase-treated RNA. Per sample, TCR-region reads ranged about 3.5 to 11 million by IR-seq, 85 to 1273 by RNA-seq.

Study findings and constraints: The sorted CD138-negative fraction was a mixed bone marrow immune population, not purified T cells.

From around 0.4 ug of RNA, a library with molecular barcoded alpha/delta and beta/gamma adaptors was made. MiXCR, run by TCRdb on the reads, gives a single entry per CDR3 protein. The data contain fewer than 35,000 distinct CDR3 sequences, approximately 17% of them seen just once; the ten biggest clones take up around 15%. A word on this clonotype: Its antigen is not identified.

This CDR3 has 16 amino acids. The V and J ends lost 5 bases and 0 bases respectively, with 15 bases between them. The germline V gene has CDR1 SGHKS and CDR2 YYEKEE (reference sequence). The genes are TRBV5-5 and TRBJ2-1, with D possibly called TRBD1 or TRBD2 (5 bases each). Sequencing was carried out using a population of CD138-negative cells sorted from bone marrow. This clonotype originated in a donor at least 40 years old with multiple myeloma. The CDR3 DNA follows: TGTGCCAGCAGACTGGGACCGATGGGCTCCTACAATGAGCAGTTCTTC. Its protein product is CASRLGPMGSYNEQFF.